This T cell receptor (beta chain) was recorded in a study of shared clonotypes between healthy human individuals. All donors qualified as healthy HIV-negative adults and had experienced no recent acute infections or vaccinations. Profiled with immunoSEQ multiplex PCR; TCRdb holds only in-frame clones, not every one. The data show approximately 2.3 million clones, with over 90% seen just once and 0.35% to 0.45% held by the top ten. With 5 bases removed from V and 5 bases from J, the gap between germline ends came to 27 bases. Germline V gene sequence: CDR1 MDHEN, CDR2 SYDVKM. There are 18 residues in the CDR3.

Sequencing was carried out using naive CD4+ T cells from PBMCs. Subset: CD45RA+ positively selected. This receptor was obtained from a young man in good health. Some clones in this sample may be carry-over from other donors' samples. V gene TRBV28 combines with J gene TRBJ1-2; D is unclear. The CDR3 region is CASSRPGARSWDIYGYTF. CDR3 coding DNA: TGTGCCAGCAGTCGTCCGGGAGCTCGAAGTTGGGATATTTATGGCTACACCTTC.